This note documents a single TCR beta chain sequence. The immunoSEQ assay was v3. The table came from immunoSEQ multiplex PCR; TCRdb's copy has only in-frame clones and leaves some out. The sample lists around 55,000 clones; roughly four fifths were seen once. CDR3 length: 17 residues. The V and J ends lost 0 bases and 2 bases respectively, with 14 bases between them. Germline V gives CDR1 LGHNA, CDR2 YNFKEQ. The entry originates in a study of TIL therapy for anti-PD-1-resistant metastatic lung cancer. Study at large: Median tumor mutation burden was 1.5 mutations per megabase.

Time point defined: pre-treatment sample, taken before nivolumab and TIL therapy. Stage 4 NSCLC adults joined between October 2017 and January 2020. The chain carries TRBV4-2 and TRBJ2-1; D not certain. The source material was blood, sampled at baseline. This TCR was recovered from a person aged 25-80 years with non-small cell lung cancer. The CDR3 spells CASSQETLSGAYNEQFF. CDR3 DNA: TGTGCCAGCAGCCAAGAAACTCTTAGTGGAGCCTACAATGAGCAGTTCTTC.